This TCR beta chain was recorded in a study of lymphopenia after photon versus proton radiotherapy. Study-level findings and limits: Oligoclonal CD8+ Temra expansion after nadir drove photon patients' diversity drop.

Libraries were prepared by immunoSEQ multiplex PCR; TCRdb keeps only in-frame clonotypes and omits some of them. The repertoire holds about 34,000 clones, with 84% as singletons. A note on this clone: Its cognate antigen is unknown.

V shed 4 bases and J 4 bases; nucleotides not matched to a gene: 15. The CDR3 is 17 amino acids. The germline CDR1 and CDR2 sequences are MNHEY and SMNVEV (reference sequence). This chain joins TRBV27 and TRBJ2-5; TRBD2 aligns across 7 bases. The input for sequencing was peripheral blood, taken from a patient treated with proton-based radiotherapy. The TCR comes from a woman aged 70 to 79 with pancreatic cancer. CDR3 bases: TGTGCCAGCAGTTCCTATCTTGGTGCGGGAGACGGAGAGACCCAGTACTTC. It yields the protein CASSSYLGAGDGETQYF.